This TCR beta chain was captured in a study of T-cell memory formation after mild COVID-19. Study-wide findings and caveats: Second-wave clones reaching peak frequency on day 37 lacked confirmed SARS-CoV-2 specificity. Shrinking CD4+ clones resided mostly in CM and EM, and CD8+ ones in EMRA. Later expanders leaned CD4+, whereas day 15 to 85 contracting clones were balanced CD4/CD8.

MiXCR, applied by TCRdb to the 5' RACE reads, yields one record per CDR3 protein. The sample gives approximately 100,000 distinct CDR3 sequences, around 12% of which show up once; more than 25% is in the top ten. Worth noting for this clonotype: Its antigen is unknown.

The length of the CDR3 is 17 residues. Germline lookup yields CDR1 MGHRA and CDR2 YSYEKL. The V gene end was trimmed by 7 bases and the J gene end by 1 base; junction bases not matched to a gene: 16. The rearrangement uses TRBV4-1 and TRBJ2-7; TRBD1 matches 7 bases. The sample consisted of PBMCs or a T cell subset sorted from them (not recorded which). This clonotype was sampled from an adult woman who had mild COVID-19 (a few samples of this study predate the infection). Cell type and time point are not known. The CDR3 DNA reads TGCGCCAGCAAGAACTACCCGTCAGACAGGGATTCCTACGAGCAGTACTTC. Residues: CASKNYPSDRDSYEQYF.